Listed below are T cell receptor beta chains from one sample, sequenced in a study of chemoradiotherapy in HPV16-positive cancers. TCRdb's copy holds only in-frame clones and misses some; the assay was immunoSEQ multiplex PCR. This table holds tens of thousands of clones, 85% to 95% found once. Sequences were derived from blood, sampled from a patient who underwent chemoradiotherapy. Receptors originate from a human donor with HPV-associated anogenital cancer. Both conserved end residues are part of each CDR3. The D gene is left open where the match is weak. Some rows mark clone size as missing; the rest say once, few, many or name a class of expanded clone.

TRBJ2-7,TRBV5-6,TRBD2,-,TGTGCCAGCAGCTTGAGCGGGAGTTGGAACTACGAGCAGTACTTC,CASSLSGSWNYEQYF
TRBJ2-3,TRBV4-2,-,once,TGTGCCAGCAGCCAAACTAGAGGTACGCAGTATTTT,CASSQTRGTQYF
TRBJ1-2,TRBV5-5,-,-,TGTGCCAGCAGTCCCAGTGATAACTATGGCTACACCTTC,CASSPSDNYGYTF
TRBJ2-2,TRBV5-1,TRBD1,-,TGCGCCAGCAGAGGGACAGTAAACACCGGGGAGCTGTTTTTT,CASRGTVNTGELFF
TRBJ2-7,TRBV9,-,-,TGTGCCAGCAGCGTAGGCGTGGGTCTTTCCTACGAGCAGTACTTC,CASSVGVGLSYEQYF
TRBJ2-5,TRBV28,-,-,TGTGCCAGCAGTTTTTCCTGGAGGGGGGACACGAACTTC,CASSFSWRGDTNF
TRBJ2-5,TRBV30,-,-,TGTGCCTGGAGTGTTGGAGGGCCCGGGGAGACCCAGTACTTC,CAWSVGGPGETQYF
TRBJ1-2,TRBV6-1,TRBD1,-,TGTGCCAGCAGAGTGGACAGGAGAGACTATGGCTACACCTTC,CASRVDRRDYGYTF
TRBJ1-1,TRBV21-1,-,once,TGTGCCAGCAGCAAAGACAGGAGGAGGACTGAAGCTTTCTTT,CASSKDRRRTEAFF
TRBJ2-1,TRBV9,-,-,TGTGCCAGCAGCGTAGCTGACCATACGAATGAGCAGTTCTTC,CASSVADHTNEQFF
TRBJ2-7,TRBV5-6,-,-,TGTGCCAGCAGCCCGGGCGCGGGTAGACCCTACGAGCAGTACTTC,CASSPGAGRPYEQYF
TRBJ2-3,TRBV6-1,-,-,TGTGCCAGCAGTGATTCTCGGGGTTTCACAGATACGCAGTATTTT,CASSDSRGFTDTQYF
TRBJ2-3,TRBV10-3,TRBD2,-,TGTGCCATCCGGACACATAGCGGGGGAGCTAGCACAGATACGCAGTATTTT,CAIRTHSGGASTDTQYF
TRBJ2-7,TRBV18,TRBD1,-,TGTGCCAGCTCACCACCGGGACAGCCAACCTACGAGCAGTACTTC,CASSPPGQPTYEQYF
TRBJ2-7,TRBV7-6,-,-,TGTGCCAGCAGCTTAGATCCCGGAGGAGGCTACGAGCAGTACTTC,CASSLDPGGGYEQYF
TRBJ2-3,TRBV7-9,-,-,TGTGCCAGCCGAGGCCCCGATACGCAGTATTTT,CASRGPDTQYF
TRBJ2-3,TRBV9,TRBD2,-,TGTGCCAGCAGCACCCATAGCGGGAGGGCCACAGATACGCAGTATTTT,CASSTHSGRATDTQYF
TRBJ1-2,TRBV10-3,TRBD1,-,TGTGCCATCAGTTCTTCCTTAGGACAGGGGGCAAGAATAAGCTATGGCTACACCTTC,CAISSSLGQGARISYGYTF
TRBJ2-5,TRBV18,TRBD2,-,TGTGCCAGCTCACCATTTGGGACTAGCGGGCCGCAAGAGACCCAGTACTTC,CASSPFGTSGPQETQYF
TRBJ2-7,TRBV7-6,TRBD2,-,TGTGCCAGCAGCTTAGGGCTAGCGGGGGCAACAACCTACGAGCAGTACTTC,CASSLGLAGATTYEQYF
TRBJ1-2,TRBV9,-,once,TGTGCCAGCAGCGCAGACAGCCAGACTAACTATGGCTACACCTTC,CASSADSQTNYGYTF
TRBJ1-2,TRBV27,-,few,TGTGCCAGCAGTTCTACACATTATTATGGCTACACCTTC,CASSSTHYYGYTF
TRBJ1-2,TRBV10-3,-,-,TGTGCCATGGGGTCAGGTATTACAGACTATGGCTACACCTTC,CAMGSGITDYGYTF
TRBJ1-6,TRBV28,-,-,TGTGCCACCACGTCTGGAGGACTTAATTCACCCCTCCACTTT,CATTSGGLNSPLHF
TRBJ2-5,TRBV2,-,-,TGTGCCAGCAGCCCTGTGGAGGGAAGACAAGAGACCCAGTACTTC,CASSPVEGRQETQYF
TRBJ2-3,TRBV2,-,once,TGTGCCAGCAGTGAGCAGTGGCGCACAGATACGCAGTATTTT,CASSEQWRTDTQYF
TRBJ1-5,TRBV19,-,-,TGTGCCAGTAGTACTCAGGGGATCGATCAGCCCCAGCATTTT,CASSTQGIDQPQHF
TRBJ1-2,TRBV28,-,-,TGTGCCAGCAGTTTCAGTTCGGGGACTTATGGCTACACCTTC,CASSFSSGTYGYTF
TRBJ2-7,TRBV28,-,-,TGTGCCAGCAGTCTCCGGGGGGCACCGCCTATCTACGAGCAGTACTTC,CASSLRGAPPIYEQYF
TRBJ2-5,TRBV5-4,TRBD1,-,TGTGCCAGCAGCTTGGGACAGGGTTTGGAGACCCAGTACTTC,CASSLGQGLETQYF
TRBJ1-4,TRBV13,TRBD1,-,TGTGCCAGCAGCTTGAAGACAGGGGGCGCAACTAATGAAAAACTGTTTTTT,CASSLKTGGATNEKLFF
TRBJ2-1,TRBV29-1,TRBD2,-,TGCAGCGTAGTGACTAGCGGGAGGACCTACAATGAGCAGTTCTTC,CSVVTSGRTYNEQFF
TRBJ2-3,TRBV7-3,-,-,TGTGCCAGCAGCTTGTCTGGCCCCGGGCCAGATACGCAGTATTTT,CASSLSGPGPDTQYF
TRBJ2-1,TRBV5-1,TRBD2,-,TGCGCCAGCAGCCTTCTAGCGGGGGGGTACAATGAGCAGTTCTTC,CASSLLAGGYNEQFF
TRBJ2-3,TRBV18,TRBD2,-,TGTGCCAGCTCACCACCGGGACTAGCGGGGGCCACAGATACGCAGTATTTT,CASSPPGLAGATDTQYF